These T cell receptor beta chains were read from a single sample in a study of blood T cell repertoires in COVID-19. Repertoires were generated with immunoSEQ multiplex PCR, while TCRdb's copy carries only in-frame clones and drops some. The table shows hundreds of thousands of clones, with roughly 86% occurring only once. Sequencing was done on a sample of peripheral blood. The receptors originated from a woman aged 55-69 years with COVID-19, enrolled during active disease. The CDR3 runs from the conserved cysteine through the conserved F or W. D genes are given only for firm matches. The size field is filled for only some rows; it gives once, few, many or a size class.

j_call: TRBJ2-2; v_call: TRBV11-3; d_call: TRBD2; clone_size: once; cdr3_nt: TGTGCCAGCAGAAAAGGGACTAGCGGGTTCAACACCGGGGAGCTGTTTTTT; cdr3_aa: CASRKGTSGFNTGELFF
j_call: TRBJ2-5; v_call: TRBV30; d_call: NA; clone_size: NA; cdr3_nt: TGTGCCTGGAGCCGAGGTCTAGAGACCCAGTACTTC; cdr3_aa: CAWSRGLETQYF
j_call: TRBJ1-3; v_call: TRBV9; d_call: TRBD1; clone_size: NA; cdr3_nt: TGTGCCAGCAGCGCTTACGACAGGGGGCTGGGAAACACCATATATTTT; cdr3_aa: CASSAYDRGLGNTIYF
j_call: TRBJ2-1; v_call: TRBV7-8; d_call: TRBD1; clone_size: NA; cdr3_nt: TGTGCCAGCAGAACCGACAGGGGCTCCTACAATGAGCAGTTCTTC; cdr3_aa: CASRTDRGSYNEQFF
j_call: TRBJ1-4; v_call: TRBV27; d_call: TRBD1; clone_size: NA; cdr3_nt: TGTGCCAGCAGTTTACAGGGGGCATCTAATGAAAAACTGTTTTTT; cdr3_aa: CASSLQGASNEKLFF
j_call: TRBJ2-7; v_call: TRBV5-6; d_call: TRBD2; clone_size: NA; cdr3_nt: TGTGCCAGCAGCTTGGAAGGCGGGGGGGTGTACGAGCAGTACTTC; cdr3_aa: CASSLEGGGVYEQYF
j_call: TRBJ2-5; v_call: TRBV27; d_call: NA; clone_size: NA; cdr3_nt: TGTGCCAGCAGTTTATCGGGGGGGGCGAGGTCGGGGACCCAGTACTTC; cdr3_aa: CASSLSGGARSGTQYF
j_call: TRBJ1-4; v_call: TRBV7-9; d_call: TRBD1; clone_size: many; cdr3_nt: TGTGCCAGCAGCCAAATACGACAGGGGTATGCAACTAATGAAAAACTGTTTTTT; cdr3_aa: CASSQIRQGYATNEKLFF
j_call: TRBJ2-7; v_call: TRBV5-1; d_call: TRBD2; clone_size: NA; cdr3_nt: TGCGCCAGCAGCCCAAAAGAGACTAGCGGGGGTTACGAGCAGTACTTC; cdr3_aa: CASSPKETSGGYEQYF
j_call: TRBJ1-6; v_call: TRBV5-1; d_call: TRBD1; clone_size: NA; cdr3_nt: TGCGCCAGCAGCGGAGGGGGCGCGGCTGGGAATTCACCCCTCCACTTT; cdr3_aa: CASSGGGAAGNSPLHF